This TCR beta chain was identified in a study of CD8+ T cells in alopecia areata. General study points: Across lesional scalp, and particularly alopecia totalis/universalis, clonality surpassed that of normal scalp. Having one nonresponder leaves uncertain how baseline CD8+ expansion relates to response. Scalp clonality and expanded CD8+ clones among the top 100 fell significantly with tofacitinib.

Documented treatment: oral pan-JAK inhibitor, 5-10 mg twice daily. Collection of lesional scalp punch biopsies and peripheral blood was performed in alopecia areata patients. Investigators isolated RNA and reverse transcribed it into cDNA to act as the sequencing template. Using immunoSEQ multiplex PCR, the repertoire was profiled, and TCRdb retains in-frame clones only, with some absent. This table has about 120,000 clones, roughly 50% appearing once. On this clone itself: Antigen: not known.

This receptor was obtained from a human donor with alopecia areata. The sample here was CD8+ T cells sorted from blood, taken at week 4, from a patient treated with tofacitinib.

The CDR3 region is CASSPRDRGEQYF. As DNA, the CDR3 is TGTGCCAGCAGTCCTCGGGATCGGGGCGAGCAGTACTTC. The chain links TRBV7-9 to TRBJ2-7, with D perhaps matching TRBD2 (5 bases). With 6 bases removed from V and 6 bases from J, the gap between germline ends came to 15 bases. There are 13 residues in the CDR3. The germline gives CDR1 SEHNR, CDR2 FQNEAQ (reference sequence).